This T cell receptor (beta chain) was identified during a study of CD8 T cells in Susac syndrome. Random hexamers served to reverse transcribe about 0.5 to 1 ug RNA. Multiplex immunoSEQ PCR targeted 54 Vbeta and 13 Jbeta TCR beta segments. One entry per CDR3 protein, called by TCRdb with MiXCR from the immunoSEQ multiplex PCR reads. The sample contains under 250,000 distinct CDR3 sequences, roughly 93% of which appear only once. Trimming shortened V by 8 bases and J by 2 bases, and 18 bases separated the two germline ends. The CDR3 sequence is 15 residues long. Germline V lookup: CDR1 LNHDA, CDR2 SQIVND (reference sequence).

The chain has TRBV19 and TRBJ2-5; possibly TRBD2 for D (7 bases). This receptor was taken from a human donor with multiple sclerosis. The sequenced sample consisted of CD4+ T cells from PBMCs. The CDR3 region has the DNA TGTGCCAGTGCTAGGGGGGGGACACCTCAAGAGACCCAGTACTTC. As protein: CASARGGTPQETQYF.